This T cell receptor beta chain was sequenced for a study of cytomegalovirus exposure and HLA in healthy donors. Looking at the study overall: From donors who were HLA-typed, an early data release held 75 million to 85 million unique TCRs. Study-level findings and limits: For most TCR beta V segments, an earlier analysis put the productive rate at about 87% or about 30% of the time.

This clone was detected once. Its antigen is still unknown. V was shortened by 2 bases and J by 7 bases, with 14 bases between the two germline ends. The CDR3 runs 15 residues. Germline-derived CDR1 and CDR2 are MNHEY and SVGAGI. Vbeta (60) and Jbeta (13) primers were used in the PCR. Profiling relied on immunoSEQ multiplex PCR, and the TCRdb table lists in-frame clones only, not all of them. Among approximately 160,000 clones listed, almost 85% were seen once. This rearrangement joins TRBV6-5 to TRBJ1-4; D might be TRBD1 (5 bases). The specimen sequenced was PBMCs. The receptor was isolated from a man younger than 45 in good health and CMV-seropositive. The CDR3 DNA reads TGTGCCAGCAGTTACGGGCAGGGTGTAAGTGAAAAACTGTTTTTT. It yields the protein CASSYGQGVSEKLFF.